One and the same sample provided the 18 T cell receptor beta chains below, sequenced in a study of cytomegalovirus exposure and HLA in healthy donors. It was with 60 Vbeta and 13 Jbeta primers that the PCR ran. Clones were sequenced by immunoSEQ multiplex PCR, and TCRdb holds only the in-frame ones, with some missing. Of some 130,000 clones listed, around 81% were seen once; the top ten hold around 0.67%. The sequencing input was PBMCs. These receptors all come from a man between 18 and 35 years old in good health and CMV-seronegative.

The chain has TRBV7-9 and TRBJ2-7; 9 nucleotides match TRBD2. The CDR3 is 15 amino acids. J gave up 3 bases and V 5 bases, and 8 bases lay outside the gene matches. Germline CDR1 reads SEHNR; CDR2 reads FQNEAQ (reference sequence). CDR3 sequence: CASSDPRGRDYEQYF. The CDR3 DNA sequence: TGTGCCAGCAGCGACCCACGCGGGAGGGACTACGAGCAGTACTTC. Drawing the rest from reference TRBV7-9 and TRBJ2-7, the complete variable domain is DTGVSQNPRHKITKRGQNVTFRCDPISEHNRLYWYRQTLGQGPEFLTYFQNEAQLEKSRLLSDRFSAERPKGSFSTLEIQRTEQGDSAMYLCASSDPRGRDYEQYFGPGTRLTVT.

The chain links TRBV14 to TRBJ1-4, with 7 nucleotides matching TRBD1. Trimming at V came to 4 bases and at J to 7 bases, leaving 12 bases not matched to a gene. The CDR3 contains 16 residues. CDR1 is SGHDN, CDR2 FVKESK, per germline. CDR3 in DNA: TGTGCCAGCAGCCTAATCCGACAGGGACGAACTGAAAAACTGTTTTTT. As protein: CASSLIRQGRTEKLFF.

A few counts support this clone. The rearrangement joins TRBV6-5 to TRBJ1-5, with 7 bases lining up with TRBD1. The CDR3 is 15 amino acids. V trimming: 5 bases; J trimming: 1 base; junction bases outside the gene matches: 5. Looked up from germline, CDR1 is MNHEY and CDR2 is SVGAGI. The CDR3 nucleotides read TGTGCCAGCAGTCCCCACAGGGGCAGCAATCAGCCCCAGCATTTT. This translates into CASSPHRGSNQPQHF.

The chain carries TRBV7-9 and TRBJ1-4; 7 bases are a match to TRBD1. CDR3 length: 17 residues. Germline trimming cut 5 bases from V and 0 bases from J; bases unmatched to any gene: 9. The germline V gene encodes CDR1 SEHNR and CDR2 FQNEAQ (reference sequence). This CDR3 reads CASSPRTGLATNEKLFF. The CDR3 coding sequence is TGTGCCAGCAGCCCCAGGACAGGCCTTGCAACTAATGAAAAACTGTTTTTT.

This clone was counted once. V gene TRBV5-4 combines with J gene TRBJ2-7; D unclear. V was trimmed by 5 bases and J by 4 bases, leaving 13 bases between them. This CDR3 is built from 13 residues. Germline V lookup: CDR1 SGHNT, CDR2 YYREEE (reference sequence). The DNA of the CDR3 is TGTGCCAGCAGACTAACCCCGTCGTACGAGCAGTACTTC. It is translated as CASRLTPSYEQYF.

The genes are TRBV4-2 and TRBJ1-1; D ambiguous. The V end lost 0 bases, the J end lost 1 base, and 9 bases lay between the germline ends. The CDR3 extends over 15 amino acids. The germline CDR1 and CDR2 sequences are LGHNA and YNFKEQ. CDR3 DNA sequence: TGTGCCAGCAGCCAAGAATACAGCCCGAACACTGAAGCTTTCTTT. Translating it yields CASSQEYSPNTEAFF.

The chain is built from TRBV13 and TRBJ2-3, with D perhaps matching TRBD2 (7 bases). V gave up 7 bases and J gave up 1 base, with 18 bases separating them. The CDR3 is 16 residues long. CDR1 and CDR2 (germline): PRHDT, FYEKMQ (reference sequence). The CDR3 region has the DNA TGTGCCAGCACCATGGGAGGGTGGGGGCGCACAGATACGCAGTATTTT. It specifies CASTMGGWGRTDTQYF.

The chain couples TRBV7-9 to TRBJ1-5; D is perhaps TRBD1 (6 bases). V lost 0 bases to trimming and J lost 0 bases, with 9 bases between them. Germline V gives CDR1 SEHNR, CDR2 FQNEAQ (reference sequence). The CDR3 has 16 residues. The CDR3 region has the DNA TGTGCCAGCAGCTTAGCGCGCAGGGGTAGCAATCAGCCCCAGCATTTT. It codes for CASSLARRGSNQPQHF.

This clone was found a few times. V is TRBV7-9 and J is TRBJ1-5; D not resolved. Germline V gene lookup returns CDR1 SEHNR and CDR2 FQNEAQ (reference sequence). CDR3 length equals 18 residues. V lost 2 bases and J 5 bases, leaving 22 bases between the germline ends. The CDR3 region is CASSLSTLMHPGYQPQHF. The CDR3, as DNA: TGTGCCAGCAGCTTATCGACTCTTATGCACCCTGGATATCAGCCCCAGCATTTT.

The rearrangement links TRBV7-3 to TRBJ1-6, with D unclear. Germline V gives CDR1 SGHTA, CDR2 FQGTGA. Trimming took 5 bases from V and 9 from J, leaving 11 bases between them. CDR3 size: 13 residues. CDR3 nucleotides: TGTGCCAGCAGCCCGGGAGGTGGTTCACCCCTCCACTTT. It is translated as CASSPGGGSPLHF.

The V call is TRBV6-6, the J call TRBJ2-7; D perhaps matches TRBD1 (7 bases). CDR1 is MNHNY, CDR2 SVGAGI, per germline (reference sequence). The CDR3 contains 16 residues. The V end was cut by 5 bases, the J end by 3 bases, with 20 bases between. This chain's CDR3 is CASSPRLQGGFYEQYF. CDR3 nucleotide sequence: TGTGCCAGCAGTCCTCGCCTTCAGGGGGGTTTCTACGAGCAGTACTTC.

The chain carries TRBV5-1 and TRBJ2-2, with 9 bases identical to TRBD1. The V gene's germline CDR1 is SGHRS and CDR2 YFSETQ. The CDR3 is 17 amino acids. Trimming cost V 3 bases and J 5 bases; bases outside gene matches: 11. CDR3 nucleotide sequence: TGCGCCAGCAGCTCGGCCACCGGGACAGGGCGGACCGGGGAGCTGTTTTTT. It yields the protein CASSSATGTGRTGELFF.

V is TRBV10-3 and J is TRBJ1-2; D is possibly TRBD1 (5 bases). Germline V gene lookup returns CDR1 ENHRY and CDR2 SYGVKD. Trimming left V 0 bases short and J 0 bases short, with 11 bases between. CDR3 size: 16 residues. The CDR3: CAISESRGGSNYGYTF. CDR3 DNA sequence: TGTGCCATCAGTGAGTCGCGGGGCGGATCTAACTATGGCTACACCTTC.

The chain is built from TRBV6-6 and TRBJ1-5, with 7 bases identical to TRBD1. This CDR3 is 14 amino acids long. Germline V gene sequence: CDR1 MNHNY, CDR2 SVGAGI (reference sequence). With 6 bases clipped from V and 5 bases from J, the junction kept 7 bases outside the gene matches. CDR3 nucleotides: TGTGCCAGCAGAGTGACAGGGAGGTATCAGCCCCAGCATTTT. This gives the protein CASRVTGRYQPQHF.

The chain couples TRBV7-2 to TRBJ2-5; 12 bases align to TRBD2. J lost 10 bases, V lost 5 bases, and 14 bases had no gene match. CDR1 and CDR2 (germline): SGHTA, FQGNSA. This CDR3 is built from 16 residues. CDR3 nucleotides: TGTGCCAGCAGCCCACAACCTAGCGGGGGGGGGAGAATCCAGTACTTC. Translated: CASSPQPSGGGRIQYF.

The chain employs TRBV30 and TRBJ2-2; 10 bases align to TRBD2. CDR3 length equals 14 residues. Germline-derived CDR1 and CDR2 are GTSNPN and SVGIG (reference sequence). The V and J ends lost 4 bases and 4 bases, in that order; junction bases with no gene match: 3. CDR3 sequence: CAWIAGGATGELFF. The CDR3 nucleotides read TGTGCCTGGATAGCGGGGGGTGCCACCGGGGAGCTGTTTTTT.

V gene TRBV25-1 combines with J gene TRBJ1-6; possible D gene TRBD1, 5 bases. V shed 5 bases and J shed 4 bases, with 9 bases lying between them. The CDR3 is 14 residues long. Germline V gives CDR1 MGHDK, CDR2 SYGVNS. This chain's CDR3 is CASSWGGYNSPLHF. The CDR3 DNA reads TGTGCCAGCAGTTGGGGGGGGTATAATTCACCCCTCCACTTT.

The rearrangement uses TRBV27 and TRBJ1-5, with TRBD1 matching over 8 bases. Germline lookup yields CDR1 MNHEY and CDR2 SMNVEV (reference sequence). The CDR3 runs to 14 residues. J gave up 2 bases and V 3 bases, and 0 bases lay outside the gene matches. The CDR3 is CASSLGQGNQPQHF. DNA of the CDR3: TGTGCCAGCAGTTTGGGACAGGGCAATCAGCCCCAGCATTTT.